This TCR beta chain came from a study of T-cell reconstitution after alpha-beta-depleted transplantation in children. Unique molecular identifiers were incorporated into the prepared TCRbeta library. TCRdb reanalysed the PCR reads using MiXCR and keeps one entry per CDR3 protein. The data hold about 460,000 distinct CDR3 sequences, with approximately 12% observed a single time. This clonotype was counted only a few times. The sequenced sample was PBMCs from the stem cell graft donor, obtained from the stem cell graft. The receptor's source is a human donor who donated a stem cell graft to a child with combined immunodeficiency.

CDR3 coding DNA: TGCAGTGCCGAGCCGGGGGTGGGGATACACTACAATGAGCAGTTCTTC. Protein product: CSAEPGVGIHYNEQFF. The gene calls are TRBV20-1 and TRBJ2-1; possible D gene TRBD2, 6 bases. Trimming removed 6 bases from V and 3 bases from J, with 21 bases in between. CDR3 length equals 16 residues. Germline loops: CDR1 DFQATT, CDR2 SNEGSKA (reference sequence).